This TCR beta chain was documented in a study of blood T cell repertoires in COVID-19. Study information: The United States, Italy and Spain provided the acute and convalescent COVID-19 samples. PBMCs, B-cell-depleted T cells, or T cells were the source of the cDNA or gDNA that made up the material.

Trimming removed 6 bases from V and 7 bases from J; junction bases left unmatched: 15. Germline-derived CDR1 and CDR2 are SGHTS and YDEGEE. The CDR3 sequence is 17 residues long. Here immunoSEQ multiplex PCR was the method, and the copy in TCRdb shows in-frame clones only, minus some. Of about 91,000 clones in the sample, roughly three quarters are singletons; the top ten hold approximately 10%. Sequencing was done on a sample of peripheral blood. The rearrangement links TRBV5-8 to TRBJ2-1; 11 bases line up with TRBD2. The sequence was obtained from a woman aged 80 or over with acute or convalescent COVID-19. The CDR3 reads CASIEASGRISANEQFF. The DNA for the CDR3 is TGTGCCAGCATAGAAGCTAGCGGGAGGATTTCTGCAAATGAGCAGTTCTTC.